These 23 T cell receptor beta chains share one sample of origin, sequenced in a study of PD-L1 blockade in urothelial cancer (dated 2017 in TCRdb). The receptor library was made with the immunoSEQ multiplex PCR assay. TCRdb provides this immuneACCESS table in a form limited to in-frame rearrangements. Some clones are lacking; in checked studies, under half of them reflect an unresolved V gene, and why the rest are absent is not known. For this sample the table gives around 100,000 clones, of which over 75% were detected only once. The ten largest clones capture 2% to 2.5% of the sample. The source was PBMCs, collected around atezolizumab (anti-PD-L1) treatment. The receptors stem from a man in his fifties or sixties with urothelial cancer.

V gene TRBV28 combines with J gene TRBJ2-7, with D maybe TRBD1 (7 bases). V dropped 3 bases and J dropped 5 bases, with 14 bases sitting between them. CDR1 and CDR2 from the germline V gene are MDHEN and SYDVKM. This CDR3 spans 14 amino acids. In nucleotides, the CDR3 is TGTGCCAGCAGTTTTCAGGGGGGCATCGACGAGCAGTACTTC. Its translation is CASSFQGGIDEQYF. Full variable domain (remainder filled in from reference TRBV28 and TRBJ2-7): DVKVTQSSRYLVKRTGEKVFLECVQDMDHENMFWYRQDPGLGLRLIYFSYDVKMKEKGDIPEGYSVSREKKERFSLILESASTNQTSMYLCASSFQGGIDEQYFGPGTRLTVT.

This clone was counted a few times. The rearrangement uses TRBV11-2 and TRBJ2-2; possibly TRBD2 for D (6 bases). V shed 2 bases and J shed 6 bases, with 13 bases lying between them. Germline values: CDR1 SGHAT, CDR2 FQNNGV. This CDR3 has 15 residues. CDR3 in DNA: TGTGCCAGCAGCTTATTACGGGGGTTAGCCGGGGAGCTGTTTTTT. The encoded protein is CASSLLRGLAGELFF.

This chain links TRBV9 with TRBJ1-3; the match to TRBD1 covers 7 bases. The CDR3 is made up of 15 amino acids. From germline, CDR1 is SGDLS and CDR2 YYNGEE. J gave up 4 bases and V 4 bases, and 8 bases lay outside the gene matches. CDR3 amino acids: CASSISTGFGNTIYF. For the CDR3, the DNA is TGTGCCAGCAGCATCTCGACAGGGTTCGGAAACACCATATATTTT.

The rearrangement uses TRBV5-1 and TRBJ2-6; no firm D call. Germline V gene lookup returns CDR1 SGHRS and CDR2 YFSETQ. The CDR3 contains 16 residues. The germline V and J ends were trimmed by 4 bases and 0 bases, with 11 bases remaining between them. The CDR3 is CASSQQILSGANVLTF. The CDR3 region has the DNA TGCGCCAGCAGCCAACAAATCCTCTCTGGGGCCAACGTCCTGACTTTC. Filled out from reference TRBV5-1 and TRBJ2-6, the complete variable domain reads KAGVTQTPRYLIKTRGQQVTLSCSPISGHRSVSWYQQTPGQGLQFLFEYFSETQRNKGNFPGRFSGRQFSNSRSEMNVSTLELGDSALYLCASSQQILSGANVLTFGAGSRLTVL.

V usage is TRBV19 and J usage is TRBJ1-6, with TRBD1 matching 7 bases. Trimming at V came to 8 bases and at J to 8 bases, leaving 6 bases not matched to a gene. The CDR3 totals 13 residues. CDR1 and CDR2 (germline): LNHDA, SQIVND (reference sequence). The CDR3 loop is CASHDRVHSPLHF. The DNA for the CDR3 is TGTGCCAGTCACGACAGGGTTCATTCACCCCTCCACTTT.

This clone was found a few times. The chain links TRBV19 to TRBJ2-3; 9 bases map to TRBD1. Germline-derived CDR1 and CDR2 are LNHDA and SQIVND (reference sequence). The CDR3 length is 16 residues. Losses at the gene ends were 5 bases for V and 2 bases for J; bases not matched to a gene: 8. In DNA, the CDR3 is TGTGCCAGTAGTCCCCCGGGGACAGGGTCCACAGATACGCAGTATTTT. This encodes CASSPPGTGSTDTQYF.

The gene calls are TRBV19 and TRBJ1-3; maybe TRBD1 (5 bases). V was trimmed by 3 bases and J by 1 base, leaving 16 bases between them. This CDR3 is built from 17 residues. CDR1 is LNHDA and CDR2 is SQIVND in the germline V gene (reference sequence). The CDR3 sequence is CASSIGSGRASGNTIYF. Here the CDR3 DNA reads TGTGCCAGTAGTATCGGGTCTGGCAGGGCTTCTGGAAACACCATATATTTT.

Concerning this clone: Compared with germline, one end of the junction differs, possibly owing to a read error. This chain uses TRBV7-7 with TRBJ2-1; 7 bases agree with TRBD2. This CDR3 region has 15 residues. The germline V gene has CDR1 SSHAT and CDR2 FNYEAQ (reference sequence). Written as DNA, the CDR3 is TGTGCTAGCAGCTTAGGGAGGGACTATTACAATGAGCAGTTCTTC. It yields the protein CASSLGRDYYNEQFF. Combining the CDR3 with reference TRBV7-7 and TRBJ2-1 gives the whole variable domain GAGVSQSPRYKVTKRGQDVTLRCDPISSHATLYWYQQALGQGPEFLTYFNYEAQPDKSGLPSDRFSAERPEGSISTLTIQRTEQRDSAMYRCASSLGRDYYNEQFFGPGTRLTVL.

The chain carries TRBV7-9 and TRBJ2-2, with a weak D call TRBD2 (5 bases). The CDR3 covers 16 residues. The germline CDR1 and CDR2 sequences are SEHNR and FQNEAQ (reference sequence). Trimming left V 3 bases short and J 6 bases short, with 17 bases between. The CDR3 region is CASSFITGGTAGELFF. Here the CDR3 DNA reads TGTGCCAGCAGCTTCATAACCGGAGGAACCGCCGGGGAGCTGTTTTTT.

This clone was seen only once. The rearrangement links TRBV6-6 to TRBJ2-7, with 11 positions matching TRBD2. The length of the CDR3 is 16 residues. The germline gives CDR1 MNHNY, CDR2 SVGAGI (reference sequence). The V segment lost 0 bases and the J segment 5 bases; nucleotides outside the gene matches: 6. CDR3 sequence: CASSYSVAGGPDEQYF. The CDR3 bases are TGTGCCAGCAGTTACTCAGTAGCGGGAGGGCCTGACGAGCAGTACTTC.

Only a few counts were recorded for this clone. The chain couples TRBV6-5 to TRBJ1-3; D ambiguous. Germline CDR1 reads MNHEY; CDR2 reads SVGAGI. This CDR3 contains 15 residues. V shed 4 bases and J shed 1 base, with 11 bases lying between them. The CDR3 DNA follows: TGTGCCAGCAGTTCGAGGAGGCAATCTGGAAACACCATATATTTT. Translated, it gives CASSSRRQSGNTIYF.

The rearrangement links TRBV6-5 to TRBJ2-7, with D maybe TRBD2 (6 bases). In germline, CDR1 is MNHEY, CDR2 SVGAGI. This CDR3 is built from 13 residues. V was cut by 6 bases and J by 7 bases, with 16 bases left in between. The CDR3 DNA reads TGTGCCAGCAGCCCGGGACTTCGGGGGGAGCAGTACTTC. Amino acid sequence: CASSPGLRGEQYF.

The genes are TRBV10-2 and TRBJ2-1; no clear D. CDR1 is WSHSY, CDR2 SAAADI, per germline. Deletions cut 0 bases from V and 5 bases from J, with 5 bases between. The CDR3 contains 13 residues. This CDR3 reads CASSESPNNEQFF. The CDR3, as DNA: TGCGCCAGCAGTGAGTCTCCCAACAATGAGCAGTTCTTC.

Details on this clone: This same CDR3 is encoded by further DNA sequences in the sample. This sequence joins TRBV25-1 and TRBJ1-1; 8 nucleotides line up with TRBD1. The V segment lost 4 bases and the J segment 3 bases; nucleotides outside the gene matches: 1. Germline-derived CDR1 and CDR2 are MGHDK and SYGVNS. The CDR3 contains 13 residues. The CDR3 DNA reads TGTGCCAGCAGTGGACAGGGGTACACTGAAGCTTTCTTT. It encodes CASSGQGYTEAFF. The whole variable domain, remainder taken from reference TRBV25-1 and TRBJ1-1, is EADIYQTPRYLVIGTGKKITLECSQTMGHDKMYWYQQDPGMELHLIHYSYGVNSTEKGDLSSESTVSRIRTEHFPLTLESARPSHTSQYLCASSGQGYTEAFFGQGTRLTVV.

This clone appeared once. V is TRBV29-1 and J is TRBJ2-4, with 11 bases that match TRBD1. The germline V gene has CDR1 SQVTM and CDR2 ANQGSEA. Losses at the gene ends were 3 bases for V and 5 bases for J; bases not matched to a gene: 0. This CDR3 spans 13 amino acids. CDR3 in DNA: TGCAGCGTTGAGGGACAGGGGGAAAACATTCAGTACTTC. Protein product: CSVEGQGENIQYF.

This clone was detected once. The chain employs TRBV18 and TRBJ1-1, with 9 bases matching TRBD1. The V gene end was trimmed by 0 bases and the J gene end by 4 bases; junction bases not matched to a gene: 3. There are 15 residues in the CDR3. Per germline, CDR1 KGHSH and CDR2 LQKENI. The CDR3 bases are TGTGCCAGCTCACCACCACGACAGGGGGGCACTGAAGCTTTCTTT. Translated, it gives CASSPPRQGGTEAFF.

This chain joins TRBV5-4 and TRBJ1-1, with 8 bases that match TRBD1. The CDR3 runs to 16 residues. V shed 3 bases, J shed 4 bases, and the junction held 11 bases outside the gene matches. The germline V gene encodes CDR1 SGHNT and CDR2 YYREEE (reference sequence). In DNA, the CDR3 is TGTGCCAGCAGCTCATACTCTAGGCAGGGGGCCACTGAAGCTTTCTTT. It yields the protein CASSSYSRQGATEAFF.

This clone has only one observation. The V and J genes are TRBV6-1 and TRBJ1-5; perhaps TRBD1 as D (6 bases). CDR1 is MNHNS and CDR2 is SASEGT in the germline V gene. The CDR3 has 14 residues. Trimming stripped 6 bases from V and 0 bases from J, with 9 bases between. The chain's CDR3 is CASSAQGSNQPQHF. Written as DNA, the CDR3 is TGTGCCAGCAGCGCACAGGGTAGCAATCAGCCCCAGCATTTT.

The chain combines TRBV4-1 with TRBJ2-1; D perhaps matches TRBD2 (6 bases). The length of the CDR3 is 13 residues. The V gene lost 0 bases and the J gene lost 11 bases, with 11 bases spanning the gap. Germline V gene data show CDR1 as MGHRA and CDR2 as YSYEKL. Here the CDR3 DNA reads TGCGCCAGCAGCCAAGATCTACGGGGGAAGCAGTTCTTC. Amino acid sequence: CASSQDLRGKQFF.

The CDR3 DNA follows: TGCGCCAGCAACCGGGGGTATGGCACAGATACGCAGTATTTT. Translated: CASNRGYGTDTQYF. V and J are TRBV5-1 and TRBJ2-3; weak D call: TRBD2 (6 bases). The CDR3 runs to 14 residues. V lost 6 bases and J lost 1, with 12 bases in between. Germline values: CDR1 SGHRS, CDR2 YFSETQ.

This clone was seen only once. The chain couples TRBV7-9 to TRBJ1-3, with 9 positions matching TRBD1. The CDR3 totals 17 residues. Germline loops: CDR1 SEHNR, CDR2 FQNEAQ (reference sequence). V lost 5 bases and J lost 0; bases outside the gene matches: 8. The CDR3 sequence is CASSPRLDRGSGNTIYF. The DNA for the CDR3 is TGTGCCAGCAGCCCGCGTCTGGACAGGGGCTCTGGAAACACCATATATTTT.

The chain couples TRBV7-9 to TRBJ2-1; weak D call: TRBD2 (6 bases). Per the germline V gene, CDR1 is SEHNR and CDR2 is FQNEAQ (reference sequence). V was trimmed by 5 bases and J by 4 bases, leaving 15 bases between them. The CDR3 contains 15 residues. In nucleotides, the CDR3 is TGTGCCAGCAGCCGACTTAGCGGACCTTACAATGAGCAGTTCTTC. This gives the protein CASSRLSGPYNEQFF.

This clone has just one count. The V and J genes are TRBV14 and TRBJ1-3, with D possibly matching TRBD1 (5 bases). The CDR3 runs 14 residues. Looked up from germline, CDR1 is SGHDN and CDR2 is FVKESK. Trimming removed 8 bases at V and 0 bases at J, with 11 bases between. CDR3 bases: TGTGCCAGCCAAAAAACAGGCTCTGGAAACACCATATATTTT. Protein: CASQKTGSGNTIYF.